This is a list of T cell receptor beta chains from one sample in a study of T cell responses to AZD1222 COVID-19 vaccine. Assay: immunoSEQ multiplex PCR; the TCRdb copy retains only in-frame clones and omits some. This sample has approximately 120,000 clones, with around 90% found just once. The input for sequencing was peripheral blood, taken on day 0 of MenACWY control vaccination. The receptors originated from an adult in good health. The conserved cysteine and the conserved F or W are not part of the CDR3 here. The D gene is left open where the match is weak.

v_call: TRBV5-1
j_call: TRBJ2-5
d_call: NA
cdr3_aa: ASRRLADGETQY

v_call: TRBV27
j_call: TRBJ1-1
d_call: NA
cdr3_aa: ASSPGGVNTEAF

v_call: TRBV2
j_call: TRBJ1-5
d_call: NA
cdr3_aa: ASSSQGHDDQPQH

v_call: TRBV12-3/TRBV12-4
j_call: TRBJ1-1
d_call: NA
cdr3_aa: ASLNTRGTEAF

v_call: TRBV7-3
j_call: TRBJ2-3
d_call: TRBD2
cdr3_aa: ASSHGTSGGAGNTDTQY

v_call: TRBV9
j_call: TRBJ1-1
d_call: NA
cdr3_aa: ASSAGYSDEAF

v_call: TRBV15
j_call: TRBJ2-7
d_call: NA
cdr3_aa: ATSITAANSYEQY

v_call: TRBV7-2
j_call: TRBJ1-2
d_call: NA
cdr3_aa: ASSLELTAGTYLGYT

v_call: TRBV5-4
j_call: TRBJ2-1
d_call: TRBD2
cdr3_aa: ASSLLAGGRNEQF

v_call: TRBV6-5
j_call: TRBJ1-1
d_call: NA
cdr3_aa: ASRLSTLSNTEAF

v_call: TRBV7-9
j_call: TRBJ1-1
d_call: NA
cdr3_aa: ASSLTGGRTEAF

v_call: TRBV7-2
j_call: TRBJ2-7
d_call: TRBD2
cdr3_aa: ASSAAGLVYEQY

v_call: TRBV6-2/TRBV6-3
j_call: TRBJ1-6
d_call: NA
cdr3_aa: ASSYKNSPLH

v_call: TRBV4-3
j_call: TRBJ1-4
d_call: TRBD1
cdr3_aa: ASSQGQGEKLF

v_call: TRBV7-9
j_call: TRBJ2-7
d_call: TRBD2
cdr3_aa: ASSSLSAGGFEQY

v_call: TRBV28
j_call: TRBJ2-7
d_call: NA
cdr3_aa: ASSLRPIISYEQY

v_call: TRBV7-2
j_call: TRBJ1-1
d_call: TRBD1
cdr3_aa: ASSQRGLSANTEAF

v_call: TRBV28
j_call: TRBJ2-1
d_call: TRBD2
cdr3_aa: ASSLSGTGEQF

v_call: TRBV5-4
j_call: TRBJ2-6
d_call: NA
cdr3_aa: ASSSEGQLLGGANVLT

v_call: TRBV28
j_call: TRBJ2-1
d_call: NA
cdr3_aa: ASSLSIRGGEQF

v_call: TRBV24-1
j_call: TRBJ1-2
d_call: NA
cdr3_aa: ATSDTENYGYT

v_call: TRBV6-1
j_call: TRBJ1-2
d_call: NA
cdr3_aa: ASSYDRNYGYT

v_call: TRBV12-3/TRBV12-4
j_call: TRBJ2-1
d_call: TRBD1
cdr3_aa: ASSRGQGGEQF

v_call: TRBV5-4
j_call: TRBJ2-7
d_call: NA
cdr3_aa: ASSQQAGPSYEQY

v_call: TRBV28
j_call: TRBJ2-7
d_call: TRBD1
cdr3_aa: ATYPQGWRTYEQY

v_call: TRBV5-6
j_call: TRBJ2-7
d_call: NA
cdr3_aa: ASSLALREYPIEQY

v_call: TRBV28
j_call: TRBJ1-3
d_call: NA
cdr3_aa: ASSFLTGTSGNTIY

v_call: TRBV11-1
j_call: TRBJ1-1
d_call: NA
cdr3_aa: ASSLGGVVEAF

v_call: TRBV3-1/TRBV3-2
j_call: TRBJ1-2
d_call: TRBD1
cdr3_aa: ASSQRDRDYT

v_call: TRBV5-1
j_call: TRBJ1-2
d_call: TRBD1
cdr3_aa: ASSLAEQGNGYT

v_call: TRBV5-1
j_call: TRBJ1-1
d_call: NA
cdr3_aa: ASSLTIDLGEAF

v_call: TRBV5-1
j_call: TRBJ2-2
d_call: TRBD2
cdr3_aa: ASSSGLAGSVGELF

v_call: TRBV10-3
j_call: TRBJ1-3
d_call: NA
cdr3_aa: AISESFMSSGNTIY

v_call: TRBV19
j_call: TRBJ2-1
d_call: TRBD2
cdr3_aa: ASSTSRLAGYYNEQF

v_call: TRBV6-4
j_call: TRBJ1-5
d_call: TRBD1
cdr3_aa: ASRTKQGISNQPQH

v_call: TRBV9
j_call: TRBJ2-7
d_call: NA
cdr3_aa: ASSPRFETYEQY

v_call: TRBV7-2
j_call: TRBJ1-6
d_call: NA
cdr3_aa: ASSTGDPYNSPLH

v_call: TRBV28
j_call: TRBJ1-2
d_call: TRBD1
cdr3_aa: ASSAGQGVGYT

v_call: TRBV3-1/TRBV3-2
j_call: TRBJ2-7
d_call: NA
cdr3_aa: ASSHRTGDEQY

v_call: TRBV27
j_call: TRBJ1-1
d_call: TRBD1
cdr3_aa: ASSLTRTGEAF

v_call: TRBV5-6
j_call: TRBJ1-1
d_call: NA
cdr3_aa: ASSLGGGTEAF

v_call: TRBV7-3
j_call: TRBJ1-4
d_call: TRBD1
cdr3_aa: ASSSGGGEKLF

v_call: TRBV7-2
j_call: TRBJ1-1
d_call: TRBD1
cdr3_aa: ASSPFWRTGTGNTEAF

v_call: TRBV11-2
j_call: TRBJ2-7
d_call: NA
cdr3_aa: ASSSAVGRDEQY

v_call: TRBV5-1
j_call: TRBJ2-7
d_call: NA
cdr3_aa: ASSPEGILAYEQY